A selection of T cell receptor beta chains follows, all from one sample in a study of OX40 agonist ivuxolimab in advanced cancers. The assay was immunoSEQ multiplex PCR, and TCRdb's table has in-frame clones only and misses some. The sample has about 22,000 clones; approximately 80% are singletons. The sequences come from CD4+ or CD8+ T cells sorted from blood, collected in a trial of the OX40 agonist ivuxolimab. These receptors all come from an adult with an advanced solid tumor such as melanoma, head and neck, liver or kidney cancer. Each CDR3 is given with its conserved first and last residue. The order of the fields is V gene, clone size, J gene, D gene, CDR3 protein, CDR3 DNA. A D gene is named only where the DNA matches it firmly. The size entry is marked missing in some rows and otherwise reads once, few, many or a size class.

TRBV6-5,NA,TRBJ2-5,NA,CASSYSASGAQYF,TGTGCCAGCAGTTACTCGGCCTCCGGGGCCCAGTACTTC
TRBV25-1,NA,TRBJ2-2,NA,CASSEFLNTGELFF,TGTGCCAGCAGTGAATTTTTGAACACCGGGGAGCTGTTTTTT
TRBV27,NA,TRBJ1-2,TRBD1,CASSLGTGGFYGYTF,TGTGCCAGCAGTTTAGGGACAGGAGGCTTCTATGGCTACACCTTC
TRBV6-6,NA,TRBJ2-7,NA,CASSLTADEQYF,TGTGCCAGCAGTTTGACTGCTGACGAGCAGTACTTC
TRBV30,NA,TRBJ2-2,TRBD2,CAWSPMAAGGPGELFF,TGTGCCTGGAGCCCCATGGCAGCGGGAGGACCCGGGGAGCTGTTTTTT
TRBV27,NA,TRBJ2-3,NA,CASSPPRGRRTDTQYF,TGTGCCAGCAGTCCCCCTCGCGGGCGTCGCACAGATACGCAGTATTTT
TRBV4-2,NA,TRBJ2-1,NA,CASSHRTEPGDEQFF,TGTGCCAGCAGCCACAGGACGGAGCCGGGCGATGAGCAGTTCTTC
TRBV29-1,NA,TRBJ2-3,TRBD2,CSAPLAGEADTQYF,TGCAGCGCCCCACTAGCGGGGGAGGCAGATACGCAGTATTTT
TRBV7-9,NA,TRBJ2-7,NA,CASSFPGTPYEQYF,TGTGCCAGCAGCTTCCCCGGGACACCCTACGAGCAGTACTTC
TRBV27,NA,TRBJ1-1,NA,CASSRTTVVNTEAFF,TGTGCCAGCAGCCGAACGACGGTAGTGAACACTGAAGCTTTCTTT
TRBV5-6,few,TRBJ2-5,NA,CASSLAAGRKTQYF,TGTGCCAGCAGCTTGGCCGCGGGCCGGAAGACCCAGTACTTC
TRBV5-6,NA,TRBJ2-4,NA,CASSLAHVLAKNIQYF,TGTGCCAGCAGCTTGGCCCACGTGTTAGCCAAAAACATTCAGTACTTC
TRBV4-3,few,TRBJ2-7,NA,CASSQDYSSSYEQYF,TGCGCCAGCAGCCAAGATTACAGTAGCTCCTACGAGCAGTACTTC
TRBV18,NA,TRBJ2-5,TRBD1,CASSPGQGEIPQYF,TGTGCCAGCTCACCAGGGCAGGGGGAGATTCCCCAGTACTTC
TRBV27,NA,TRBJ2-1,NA,CASSLSPGAIPYNEQFF,TGTGCCAGCAGTTTGTCCCCGGGGGCGATCCCCTACAATGAGCAGTTCTTC
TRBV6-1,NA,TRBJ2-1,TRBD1,CASSDTGTGAYNEQFF,TGTGCCAGCAGTGACACCGGGACAGGGGCCTACAATGAGCAGTTCTTC
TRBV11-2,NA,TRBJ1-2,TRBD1,CASSFGQGVNYGYTF,TGTGCCAGCAGCTTTGGACAGGGGGTAAACTATGGCTACACCTTC
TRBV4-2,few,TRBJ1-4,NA,CASSQERGIEKLFF,TGTGCCAGCAGCCAAGAACGAGGGATCGAAAAACTGTTTTTT
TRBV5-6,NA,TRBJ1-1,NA,CASSSARDGTEAFF,TGTGCCAGCAGCTCCGCAAGGGATGGCACTGAAGCTTTCTTT
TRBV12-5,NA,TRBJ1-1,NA,CASVGIAEAFF,TGTGCTAGTGTAGGGATCGCCGAAGCTTTCTTT
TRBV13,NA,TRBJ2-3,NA,CASSPRSGGTDTQYF,TGTGCCAGCAGCCCCCGGTCAGGGGGCACAGATACGCAGTATTTT
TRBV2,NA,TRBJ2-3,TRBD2,CASSAGTSASTDTQYF,TGTGCCAGCAGCGCCGGGACTAGCGCTAGCACAGATACGCAGTATTTT
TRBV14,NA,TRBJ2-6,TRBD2,CASSQGSLALSSGANVLTF,TGTGCCAGCAGCCAAGGTTCACTAGCGCTAAGCTCTGGGGCCAACGTCCTGACTTTC
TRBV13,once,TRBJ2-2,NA,CASSPGGAGELFF,TGTGCCAGCAGTCCGGGGGGCGCCGGGGAGCTGTTTTTT
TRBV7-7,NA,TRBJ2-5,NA,CASSKKWTVQETQYF,TGTGCCAGCAGCAAAAAATGGACAGTCCAAGAGACCCAGTACTTC
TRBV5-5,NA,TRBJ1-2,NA,CASSLDSFYGYTF,TGTGCCAGCAGCTTGGACAGCTTCTATGGCTACACCTTC
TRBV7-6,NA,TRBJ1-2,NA,CASSLGGPYQTGNYGYTF,TGTGCCAGCAGTCTGGGCGGCCCCTACCAAACGGGGAACTATGGCTACACCTTC
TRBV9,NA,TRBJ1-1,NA,CASSGQPNTEAFF,TGTGCCAGCAGCGGACAGCCGAACACTGAAGCTTTCTTT
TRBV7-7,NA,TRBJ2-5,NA,CASSLVRGKETQYF,TGTGCCAGCAGCTTAGTCAGGGGCAAGGAGACCCAGTACTTC
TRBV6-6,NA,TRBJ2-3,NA,CASSSEVTDTQYF,TGTGCCAGCAGTTCTGAGGTCACAGATACGCAGTATTTT
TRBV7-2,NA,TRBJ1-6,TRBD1,CASSPMDREGYNSPLHF,TGTGCCAGCAGCCCGATGGACAGGGAGGGCTATAATTCACCCCTCCACTTT
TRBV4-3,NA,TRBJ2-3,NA,CASSQVGPTDTQYF,TGCGCCAGCAGCCAAGTGGGGCCCACAGATACGCAGTATTTT
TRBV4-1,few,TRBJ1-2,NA,CASSQEGRTNYGYTF,TGCGCCAGCAGCCAAGAGGGCAGGACTAACTATGGCTACACCTTC
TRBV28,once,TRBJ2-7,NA,CASTMRDSRSYEQYF,TGTGCCAGCACCATGAGGGACTCCCGCTCCTACGAGCAGTACTTC
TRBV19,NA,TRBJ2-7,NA,CASRRGPYEQYF,TGTGCCAGTAGGAGGGGTCCCTACGAGCAGTACTTC
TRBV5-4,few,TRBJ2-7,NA,CASSWDAYEQYF,TGTGCCAGCAGCTGGGACGCATACGAGCAGTACTTC